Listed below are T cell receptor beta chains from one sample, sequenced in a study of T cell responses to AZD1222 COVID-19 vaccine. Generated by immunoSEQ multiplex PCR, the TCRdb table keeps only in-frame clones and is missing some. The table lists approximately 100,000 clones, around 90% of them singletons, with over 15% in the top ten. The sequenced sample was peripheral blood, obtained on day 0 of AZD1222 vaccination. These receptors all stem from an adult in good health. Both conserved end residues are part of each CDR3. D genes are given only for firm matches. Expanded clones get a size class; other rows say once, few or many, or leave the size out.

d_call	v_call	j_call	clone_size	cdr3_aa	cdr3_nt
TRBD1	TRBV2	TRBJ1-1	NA	CASSLTGSNTEAFF	TGTGCCAGCAGCCTGACAGGGAGTAACACTGAAGCTTTCTTT
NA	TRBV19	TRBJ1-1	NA	CASSNGGEGRTEAFF	TGTGCCAGTAGTAATGGGGGAGAGGGTCGGACTGAAGCTTTCTTT
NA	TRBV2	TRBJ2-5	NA	CASEMEETQYF	TGTGCCAGTGAAATGGAGGAGACCCAGTACTTC
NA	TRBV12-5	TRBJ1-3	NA	CASGLGVGNTIYF	TGTGCTAGTGGTTTGGGGGTTGGAAACACCATATATTTT
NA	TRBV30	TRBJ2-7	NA	CAWSGSVASSYEQYF	TGTGCCTGGAGTGGGTCTGTGGCCAGCTCCTACGAGCAGTACTTC
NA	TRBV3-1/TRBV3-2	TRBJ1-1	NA	CASSQEETAFEAFF	TGTGCCAGCAGCCAAGAAGAGACAGCTTTTGAAGCTTTCTTT
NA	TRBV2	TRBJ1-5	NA	CASSDGHADQPQHF	TGTGCCAGCAGTGATGGACATGCGGATCAGCCCCAGCATTTT
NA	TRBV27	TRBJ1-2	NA	CAVWQGSNYGYTF	TGTGCAGTCTGGCAGGGATCGAACTATGGCTACACCTTC
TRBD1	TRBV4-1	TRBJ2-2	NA	CASDRGDGELFF	TGCGCCAGCGACAGGGGCGACGGGGAGCTGTTTTTT
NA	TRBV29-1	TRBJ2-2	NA	CSVVGVPEPPRPAKNTGELFF	TGCAGCGTTGTGGGGGTCCCGGAACCACCGCGCCCCGCTAAGAACACCGGGGAGCTGTTTTTT
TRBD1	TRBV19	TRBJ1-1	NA	CASSPGTANTEAFF	TGTGCCAGTAGTCCCGGGACAGCGAACACTGAAGCTTTCTTT
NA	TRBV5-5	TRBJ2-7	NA	CASSRAVIAYEQYF	TGTGCCAGCAGCCGCGCCGTGATTGCCTACGAGCAGTACTTC
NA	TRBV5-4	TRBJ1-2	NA	CASSLVGGVAYGYTF	TGTGCCAGCAGCTTGGTAGGGGGGGTGGCCTATGGCTACACCTTC
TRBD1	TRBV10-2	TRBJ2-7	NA	CASSDPDSSQGYEQYF	TGCGCCAGCAGTGACCCAGACAGTTCACAGGGGTACGAGCAGTACTTC
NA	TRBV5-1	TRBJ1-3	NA	CASSLQGYSGNTIYF	TGCGCCAGCAGCTTACAGGGTTACTCTGGAAACACCATATATTTT
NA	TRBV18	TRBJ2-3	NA	CASSLRTLPDTQYF	TGTGCCAGCTCACTTAGGACCCTGCCAGATACGCAGTATTTT
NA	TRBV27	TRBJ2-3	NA	CASSFTRTDTQYF	TGTGCCAGCAGTTTCACCCGCACAGATACGCAGTATTTT
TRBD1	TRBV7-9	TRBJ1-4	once	CASSSSGGREKLFF	TGTGCCAGCAGCTCCTCAGGGGGCCGGGAAAAACTGTTTTTT
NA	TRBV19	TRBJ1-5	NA	CASSSRVVRGARVLGNQPQHF	TGTGCCAGTAGTTCTCGGGTGGTCCGGGGGGCGCGGGTCTTAGGCAATCAGCCCCAGCATTTT
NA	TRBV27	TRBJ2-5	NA	CASRSLGGGGTQYF	TGTGCCAGCAGATCTTTAGGGGGCGGGGGGACCCAGTACTTC
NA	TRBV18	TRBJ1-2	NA	CASSLTGRWGYGYTF	TGTGCCAGCTCACTCACAGGGAGGTGGGGCTATGGCTACACCTTC
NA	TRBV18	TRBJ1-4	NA	CATARSNEKLFF	TGTGCGACCGCCAGGTCAAATGAAAAACTGTTTTTT
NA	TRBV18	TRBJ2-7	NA	CASSPQQGYEQYF	TGTGCCAGCTCACCACAGCAGGGCTACGAGCAGTACTTC
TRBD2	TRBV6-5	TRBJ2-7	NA	CASRAVSGRDHEQYF	TGTGCCAGCAGGGCAGTTAGCGGGAGGGATCACGAGCAGTACTTC
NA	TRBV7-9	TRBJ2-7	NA	CASSLVQGGPYEQYF	TGTGCCAGCAGCTTAGTCCAAGGAGGTCCCTACGAGCAGTACTTC
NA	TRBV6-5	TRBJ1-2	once	CASSPRGPRGYGYTF	TGTGCCAGCAGTCCCAGGGGCCCCCGGGGCTATGGCTACACCTTC
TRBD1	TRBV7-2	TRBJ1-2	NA	CASSLGGDRGGYTF	TGTGCCAGCAGCTTAGGAGGGGACAGGGGCGGCTACACCTTC
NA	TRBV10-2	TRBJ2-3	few	CASSELGTSTDTQYF	TGCGCCAGCAGTGAATTGGGGACTAGCACAGATACGCAGTATTTT
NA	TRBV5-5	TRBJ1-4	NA	CASSLGGPGEKLFF	TGTGCCAGCAGCTTGGGGGGCCCCGGTGAAAAACTGTTTTTT
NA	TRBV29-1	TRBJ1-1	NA	CSLMSEAFF	TGCAGCCTTATGTCTGAAGCTTTCTTT
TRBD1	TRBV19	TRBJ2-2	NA	CASSRRDRGLDGELFF	TGTGCCAGTAGTCGGCGAGACAGGGGGCTAGACGGGGAGCTGTTTTTT
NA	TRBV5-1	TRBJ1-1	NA	CASSLGGAPEAFF	TGCGCCAGCAGCTTGGGGGGCGCCCCTGAAGCTTTCTTT
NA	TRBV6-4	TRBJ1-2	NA	CASSDSNYGYTF	TGTGCCAGCAGTGACAGTAACTATGGCTACACCTTC
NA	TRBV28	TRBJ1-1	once	CASAVWLGDTEAFF	TGTGCCAGCGCAGTATGGCTGGGGGACACTGAAGCTTTCTTT
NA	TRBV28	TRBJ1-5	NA	CASRSTQYQPQHF	TGTGCCAGCAGAAGTACACAATATCAGCCCCAGCATTTT
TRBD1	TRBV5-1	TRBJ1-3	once	CASSAAGTGDGNTIYF	TGCGCCAGCAGCGCCGCAGGGACAGGGGATGGAAACACCATATATTTT
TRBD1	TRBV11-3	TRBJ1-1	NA	CASSLDPNRGQMNTEAFF	TGTGCCAGCAGCTTAGATCCGAACAGGGGGCAGATGAACACTGAAGCTTTCTTT
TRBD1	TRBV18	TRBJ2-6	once	CASSEWTGRSSGANVLTF	TGTGCCAGCTCAGAATGGACAGGGCGCTCGTCTGGGGCCAACGTCCTGACTTTC
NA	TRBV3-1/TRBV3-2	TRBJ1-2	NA	CASTIGGYGYTF	TGTGCCAGCACAATAGGGGGCTATGGCTACACCTTC
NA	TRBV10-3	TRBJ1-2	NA	CAIIGTYGYTF	TGTGCCATCATCGGGACCTATGGCTACACCTTC
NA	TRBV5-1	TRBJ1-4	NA	CASSLASTNEKLFF	TGCGCCAGCAGCTTGGCTTCAACTAATGAAAAACTGTTTTTT